This entry lists 29 T cell receptor beta chains sequenced from one sample in a study of blood T cell repertoires in COVID-19. Profiled with immunoSEQ multiplex PCR; TCRdb holds only in-frame clones, not every one. This sample has roughly 150,000 clones; approximately 86% occur once, and the top ten carry around 2.5%. The material sequenced was peripheral blood. These receptors all come from a woman in her 70s with acute or convalescent COVID-19.

The chain uses TRBV7-9 and TRBJ1-2, with D tentatively TRBD1 (5 bases). The V end lost 7 bases, the J end lost 8 bases, and 14 bases lay between the germline ends. From germline, CDR1 is SEHNR and CDR2 FQNEAQ (reference sequence). This CDR3 spans 12 amino acids. CDR3 in DNA: TGTGCCAGCACCTCCAGGGCCCGGGGCTACACCTTC. Its translation: CASTSRARGYTF.

This clone showed up just once. This chain links TRBV3-1 (or the pseudogene TRBV3-2) with TRBJ2-1; TRBD2 agrees at 7 bases. There are 13 residues in the CDR3. The ends lost 1 base at V and 9 bases at J; junction bases unmatched: 3. In germline, CDR1 is LGHDT, CDR2 YNNKEL (reference sequence). DNA for the CDR3: TGTGCCAGCAGCCAAGGGACGGGGGGTGAGCAGTTCTTC. Translated, it gives CASSQGTGGEQFF.

This clone has only a few counts. The chain joins TRBV4-1 to TRBJ1-4; 9 bases fit TRBD1. CDR3 size: 21 residues. V was pared by 0 bases and J by 0 bases, with 14 bases of the junction left unmatched. Germline CDR1 and CDR2: MGHRA and YSYEKL. CDR3 sequence reads: CASSQDSEWGQGFATNEKLFF. CDR3 coding DNA: TGCGCCAGCAGCCAAGACTCAGAGTGGGGACAGGGATTTGCAACTAATGAAAAACTGTTTTTT.

The V call is TRBV28, the J call TRBJ2-3; the D gene is possibly TRBD1 (5 bases). Germline V gives CDR1 MDHEN, CDR2 SYDVKM. Trimming took 5 bases from V and 3 from J, leaving 9 bases between them. The CDR3 is 13 amino acids. The CDR3 spells CASSIQGTDTQYF. The DNA for the CDR3 is TGTGCCAGCAGTATTCAGGGAACAGATACGCAGTATTTT.

The chain is built from TRBV5-1 and TRBJ1-5, with 9 bases lining up with TRBD1. This CDR3 is built from 13 residues. CDR1 and CDR2 from the germline V gene are SGHRS and YFSETQ. Unmatched junction bases numbered 0, after V lost 3 bases and J lost 5 bases. The CDR3 nucleotides are TGCGCCAGCAGCTGGACAGGGGATCAGCCCCAGCATTTT. Its protein is CASSWTGDQPQHF. The full variable domain, completed using reference TRBV5-1 and TRBJ1-5, is KAGVTQTPRYLIKTRGQQVTLSCSPISGHRSVSWYQQTPGQGLQFLFEYFSETQRNKGNFPGRFSGRQFSNSRSEMNVSTLELGDSALYLCASSWTGDQPQHFGDGTRLSIL.

The chain has TRBV7-2 and TRBJ1-2; the D gene is possibly TRBD1 (6 bases). This CDR3 region has 17 residues. The germline V and J ends were trimmed by 4 bases and 0 bases, with 18 bases remaining between them. Germline lookup yields CDR1 SGHTA and CDR2 FQGNSA. CDR3 region: CASSSPSWGLTNYGYTF. The CDR3 DNA sequence: TGTGCCAGCAGCTCTCCCTCGTGGGGGCTTACTAACTATGGCTACACCTTC.

The V and J genes are TRBV27 and TRBJ1-1, with 9 positions matching TRBD1. The V segment lost 7 bases and the J segment 3 bases; nucleotides outside the gene matches: 9. The germline gives CDR1 MNHEY, CDR2 SMNVEV (reference sequence). This CDR3 region has 15 residues. DNA for the CDR3: TGTGCCAGCAAGATAAAACAGGGGGCGCACACTGAAGCTTTCTTT. Translated, it gives CASKIKQGAHTEAFF.

The chain is built from TRBV2 and TRBJ1-2; 7 bases fit TRBD1. The V gene end was trimmed by 6 bases and the J gene end by 4 bases; junction bases not matched to a gene: 8. Germline V gives CDR1 SNHLY, CDR2 FYNNEI. CDR3 length: 14 residues. DNA of the CDR3: TGTGCCAGCAGGGGGACAGTCGTCCGCTATGGCTACACCTTC. It yields the protein CASRGTVVRYGYTF.

The chain has TRBV11-3 and TRBJ1-2; TRBD1 matches 11 bases. Germline V gives CDR1 SGHNT, CDR2 YENEEA. With 5 bases clipped from V and 5 bases from J, the junction kept 7 bases outside the gene matches. The CDR3 is 15 amino acids. The CDR3 is CASSHSGTGGYGYTF. CDR3 DNA sequence: TGTGCCAGCAGCCACTCCGGGACAGGGGGATATGGCTACACCTTC.

The rearrangement joins TRBV7-3 to TRBJ1-2, with TRBD1 identical over 7 bases. There are 14 residues in the CDR3. J gave up 8 bases and V 5 bases, and 11 bases lay outside the gene matches. Germline CDR1 reads SGHTA; CDR2 reads FQGTGA. The CDR3: CASSLDVTGEGYTF. The CDR3 DNA sequence: TGTGCCAGCAGCCTAGACGTTACAGGGGAGGGCTACACCTTC.

The CDR3 nucleotides are TGTGCCAGCAGACAACAGGGGGTCTATGGCTACACCTTC. Protein: CASRQQGVYGYTF. The J gene is TRBJ1-2, the V gene TRBV12-3 or TRBV12-4; the match to TRBD1 covers 8 bases. The junction had 4 bases not matched to a gene; V was cut back by 6 bases and J by 4 bases. This CDR3 contains 13 residues.

The V and J genes are TRBV30 and TRBJ1-6; D might be TRBD1 (6 bases). Germline V CDR1 and CDR2: GTSNPN, SVGIG (reference sequence). Trimming shortened V by 0 bases and J by 9 bases, and 18 bases separated the two germline ends. The CDR3 sequence is 16 residues long. Written as DNA, the CDR3 is TGTGCCTGGAGTGTTGGTAGGGGGAAGCAAATTTCACCCCTCCACTTT. Its protein is CAWSVGRGKQISPLHF.

The V call is TRBV30, the J call TRBJ1-2, with D perhaps matching TRBD1 (5 bases). The CDR3 is 14 amino acids. Germline lookup yields CDR1 GTSNPN and CDR2 SVGIG (reference sequence). The V end was cut by 2 bases, the J end by 7 bases, with 17 bases between. The CDR3 protein is CAWSRDSARGGYTF. The DNA for the CDR3 is TGTGCCTGGAGTAGAGACAGCGCTAGGGGTGGCTACACCTTC.

The genes are TRBV10-3 and TRBJ1-5, with D possibly TRBD1 on 5 matching bases. The germline V gene has CDR1 ENHRY and CDR2 SYGVKD. V was pared by 0 bases and J by 7 bases, with 13 bases between. This CDR3 has 15 residues. This CDR3 is CAISESGGGQQPQHF. CDR3 sequence (DNA): TGTGCCATCAGTGAGTCTGGGGGGGGTCAGCAGCCCCAGCATTTT.

V and J are TRBV6-2 or TRBV6-3 and TRBJ2-3; a weak D match, TRBD1 (6 bases). V was cut by 4 bases and J by 11 bases, with 19 bases left in between. The CDR3 length is 14 residues. Per the germline V gene, CDR1 is MNHEY and CDR2 is SVGEGT. The CDR3 DNA reads TGTGCCAGCAGTTCCCTCAACCGGGACATTAAGCAGTATTTT. Translation: CASSSLNRDIKQYF.

This chain connects TRBV29-1 to TRBJ1-2; 12 bases map to TRBD1. The germline gives CDR1 SQVTM, CDR2 ANQGSEA. The J segment lost 1 base and the V segment lost 4 bases, leaving 7 bases of the junction unmatched. CDR3 length: 16 residues. The CDR3 spells CSVGDRGRSGNYGYTF. CDR3 sequence (DNA): TGCAGCGTTGGGGACAGGGGGCGATCGGGTAACTATGGCTACACCTTC.

In its sample, this clone was seen a few times. The rearrangement links TRBV10-1 to TRBJ1-6, with 7 bases identical to TRBD1. V dropped 6 bases and J dropped 8; count of bases not matched to a gene: 4. This CDR3 is 13 amino acids long. Germline V gene lookup returns CDR1 WNHNN and CDR2 SYGVQD (reference sequence). CDR3 amino acids: CASSGTVDSPLHF. DNA for the CDR3: TGCGCCAGCAGCGGGACAGTTGATTCACCCCTCCACTTT.

The rearrangement uses TRBV6-2 or TRBV6-3 and TRBJ1-5; D unresolved. The CDR3 consists of 14 residues. Trimming took 4 bases from V and 4 from J, leaving 11 bases between them. CDR1 MNHEY and CDR2 SVGEGT come from the germline V gene. CDR3 coding DNA: TGTGCCAGCAGTTTCATTTCCGGGAATCAGCCCCAGCATTTT. Translating gives CASSFISGNQPQHF.

This rearrangement joins TRBV7-8 to TRBJ2-7, with 12 bases that match TRBD1. Germline-derived CDR1 and CDR2 are SGHVS and FQNEAQ. V was pared by 2 bases and J by 2 bases, with 4 bases of the junction left unmatched. The CDR3 sequence is 16 residues long. This chain's CDR3 is CASSLTGTGGAYEQYF. CDR3 DNA sequence: TGTGCCAGCAGCTTAACCGGGACAGGGGGCGCCTACGAGCAGTACTTC.

In its sample, this clone was seen once. The chain employs TRBV3-1 (or the pseudogene TRBV3-2) and TRBJ1-3, with D possibly TRBD1 on 5 matching bases. CDR3 size: 15 residues. Between the trimmed V and J ends, which lost 3 bases and 0 bases, there was a span of 9 bases. Germline CDR1 reads LGHDT; CDR2 reads YNNKEL (reference sequence). The chain's CDR3 is CASSHTGSSGNTIYF. The CDR3 DNA is TGTGCCAGCAGCCACACAGGCAGCTCTGGAAACACCATATATTTT.

In its sample, this clone was seen once. The J gene is TRBJ2-1, the V gene TRBV10-3, with TRBD2 matching over 11 bases. This CDR3 region has 15 residues. Per germline, CDR1 ENHRY and CDR2 SYGVKD. V trimming: 5 bases; J trimming: 8 bases; junction bases outside the gene matches: 8. CDR3 loop: CAISSSGGAEDEQFF. Here the CDR3 DNA reads TGTGCCATCAGTAGTAGCGGGGGGGCCGAGGATGAGCAGTTCTTC.

The rearrangement joins TRBV10-3 to TRBJ1-1; 7 nucleotides line up with TRBD1. CDR3 size: 13 residues. The V segment lost 6 bases and the J segment 11 bases; nucleotides outside the gene matches: 12. Germline V gene sequence: CDR1 ENHRY, CDR2 SYGVKD. The CDR3 nucleotides are TGTGCCATCAGCAGGACAGGTTCTGGGGAGGCTTTCTTT. This codes for CAISRTGSGEAFF.

This chain links TRBV5-6 with TRBJ1-2, with D perhaps matching TRBD1 (6 bases). The V end lost 2 bases, the J end lost 5 bases, and 13 bases lay between the germline ends. From germline, CDR1 is SGHDT and CDR2 YYEEEE. The CDR3 length is 14 residues. CDR3 sequence: CASSFPAGVYGYTF. The CDR3 bases are TGTGCCAGCAGCTTTCCCGCAGGGGTGTATGGCTACACCTTC.

The rearrangement links TRBV5-4 to TRBJ2-5, with TRBD1 matching 10 bases. Germline loops: CDR1 SGHNT, CDR2 YYREEE (reference sequence). J gave up 6 bases and V 4 bases, and 6 bases lay outside the gene matches. The length of the CDR3 is 14 residues. The CDR3 loop reads CASSLGDRGQTQYF. The CDR3 DNA reads as TGTGCCAGCAGCCTAGGGGACAGGGGACAGACCCAGTACTTC.

This clone was detected once. The chain uses TRBV13 and TRBJ1-2; tentatively, D is TRBD1 (5 bases). The germline V gene encodes CDR1 PRHDT and CDR2 FYEKMQ (reference sequence). The CDR3 length is 13 residues. Trimming left V 2 bases short and J 1 base short, with 5 bases between. Here the CDR3 DNA reads TGTGCCAGCAGCTTACAGGGTAACTATGGCTACACCTTC. Protein: CASSLQGNYGYTF.

The V gene is TRBV4-2, the J gene TRBJ2-7; D unclear. Germline V CDR1 and CDR2: LGHNA, YNFKEQ. V dropped 0 bases and J dropped 7 bases, with 10 bases sitting between them. The CDR3 has 13 residues. The CDR3 bases are TGTGCCAGCAGCCAAGATCCGGGTCGGGAGCAGTACTTC. Its protein product is CASSQDPGREQYF.

The J gene is TRBJ2-7, the V gene TRBV7-2; TRBD2 is a possible D gene (6 bases). CDR3 length: 11 amino acids. Germline V lookup: CDR1 SGHTA, CDR2 FQGNSA. Between the trimmed V and J ends, which lost 6 bases and 7 bases, there was a span of 10 bases. The CDR3 sequence: CASSLAFEQYF. As DNA, the CDR3 is TGTGCCAGCAGTCTAGCGTTTGAGCAGTACTTC.

J is TRBJ2-1 and V is TRBV10-1, with a weak D call TRBD2 (6 bases). Trimming cost V 3 bases and J 10 bases, with 10 bases left between them. CDR1 and CDR2 from the germline V gene are WNHNN and SYGVQD (reference sequence). This CDR3 has 12 residues. The chain's CDR3 is CASSDRTNEQFF. CDR3 sequence (DNA): TGCGCCAGCAGTGACCGGACTAACGAGCAGTTCTTC.

This clone was counted only a few times. This chain links TRBV6-6 with TRBJ1-6; unclear D gene. Germline CDR1 reads MNHNY; CDR2 reads SVGAGI (reference sequence). V lost 0 bases to trimming and J lost 5 bases, with 11 bases between them. The CDR3 spans 16 residues. DNA for the CDR3: TGTGCCAGCAGTTACTCGAGTTCGGGTAATAATTCACCCCTCCACTTT. Its translation: CASSYSSSGNNSPLHF.